Following are 19 T cell receptor beta chains from one sample sequenced in a study of shared clonotypes between healthy human individuals. Sequencing was performed with immunoSEQ multiplex PCR; in TCRdb, only in-frame clones are kept and a portion is missing. The sample includes 450,000 to 550,000 clones, approximately 85% of them seen just once. Material for sequencing was PBMCs. These TCRs come from a woman between 35 and 50 years old in good health. Some clones in this sample may be carry-over from other donors' samples.

V usage is TRBV30 and J usage is TRBJ2-7, with D possibly matching TRBD1 (6 bases). CDR1 is GTSNPN, CDR2 SVGIG, per germline (reference sequence). CDR3 length: 13 amino acids. V was trimmed by 4 bases and J by 3 bases, leaving 13 bases between them. The CDR3 region is CAWTRQVGYEQYF. The CDR3 DNA follows: TGTGCCTGGACCCGACAGGTCGGCTACGAGCAGTACTTC.

The chain combines TRBV7-8 with TRBJ2-6; 7 nucleotides match TRBD1. V lost 6 bases to trimming and J lost 0 bases; unmatched junction nucleotides: 8. The germline gives CDR1 SGHVS, CDR2 FQNEAQ. The CDR3 extends over 17 amino acids. In DNA form, the CDR3 reads TGTGCCAGCAGTTGGACAGGTGCCCACTCTGGGGCCAACGTCCTGACTTTC. Translated, it gives CASSWTGAHSGANVLTF. Full variable domain (remainder filled in from reference TRBV7-8 and TRBJ2-6): GAGVSQSPRYKVAKRGQDVALRCDPISGHVSLFWYQQALGQGPEFLTYFQNEAQLDKSGLPSDRFFAERPEGSVSTLKIQRTQQEDSAVYLCASSWTGAHSGANVLTFGAGSRLTVL.

The CDR3 here is CASSFGTGLEKLFF. The CDR3 DNA is TGTGCCAGCAGCTTTGGGACAGGGCTAGAAAAACTGTTTTTT. This chain links TRBV5-8 with TRBJ1-4, with TRBD1 identical over 9 bases. The CDR3 length is 14 residues. The germline V gene encodes CDR1 SGHTS and CDR2 YDEGEE. Trimming removed 2 bases from V and 8 bases from J; junction bases left unmatched: 4.

This rearrangement joins TRBV2 to TRBJ2-1, with a weak D call TRBD2 (5 bases). The CDR3 is 14 amino acids. Germline CDR1 is SNHLY and CDR2 is FYNNEI. CDR3 DNA sequence: TGTGCTACTGCGAGGCGGCTCCCCGGGGATGAGCAGTTCTTC. Protein sequence: CATARRLPGDEQFF.

The CDR3 reads CASSLALQGWSEQFF. The CDR3 DNA follows: TGTGCCAGCAGCTTAGCCCTACAGGGTTGGAGTGAGCAGTTCTTC. This sequence joins TRBV7-6 and TRBJ2-1; tentatively, D is TRBD1 (6 bases). This CDR3 is 15 amino acids long. V gave up 0 bases and J gave up 9 bases, with 15 bases separating them. Germline loops: CDR1 SGHVS, CDR2 FNYEAQ.

The chain combines TRBV7-6 with TRBJ2-3; D remains unclear. Trimming pared 5 bases from V and 4 bases from J, leaving 10 bases between. From germline, CDR1 is SGHVS and CDR2 FNYEAQ. This CDR3 has 13 residues. The CDR3 region is CASSHLDADTQYF. The DNA of the CDR3 is TGTGCCAGCAGCCACCTCGACGCAGATACGCAGTATTTT.

The V gene is TRBV7-2, the J gene TRBJ2-5; a possible D gene is TRBD2 (6 bases). The CDR3 is 14 residues long. Trimming took 5 bases from V and 5 from J, leaving 15 bases between them. Germline lookup yields CDR1 SGHTA and CDR2 FQGNSA. The CDR3, as DNA: TGTGCCAGCAGCCCGTTGACTAGTTTGGAGACCCAGTACTTC. Residues: CASSPLTSLETQYF.

The chain carries TRBV30 and TRBJ2-1, with D perhaps TRBD2 (6 bases). The germline V and J ends were trimmed by 3 bases and 8 bases, with 23 bases remaining between them. CDR3 length: 16 amino acids. Germline loops: CDR1 GTSNPN, CDR2 SVGIG (reference sequence). CDR3 amino acids: CAWSTWGVSHTDEQFF. CDR3 bases: TGTGCCTGGAGCACCTGGGGGGTAAGCCATACCGATGAGCAGTTCTTC.

This clone has a count of ten or more. CDR3 nucleotide sequence: TGTGCCAGTAGTATGGGCAGCTACGAGCAGTACTTC. It encodes CASSMGSYEQYF. The chain employs TRBV19 and TRBJ2-7; D is unresolved. Germline assignment: CDR1 LNHDA and CDR2 SQIVND (reference sequence). The V end was cut by 3 bases, the J end by 3 bases, with 6 bases between. The CDR3 has 12 amino acids. The full variable domain, in which reference TRBV19 and TRBJ2-7 provide the parts outside the CDR3, is DGGITQSPKYLFRKEGQNVTLSCEQNLNHDAMYWYRQDPGQGLRLIYYSQIVNDFQKGDIAEGYSVSREKKESFPLTVTSAQKNPTAFYLCASSMGSYEQYFGPGTRLTVT.

This chain uses TRBV6-1 with TRBJ1-6, with 9 bases matching TRBD1. Unmatched junction bases numbered 8, after V lost 10 bases and J lost 10 bases. Germline CDR1 reads MNHNS; CDR2 reads SASEGT. The CDR3 length is 13 residues. CDR3 loop: CAIASDRGSPLHF. The DNA of the CDR3 is TGTGCCATCGCCTCGGACAGGGGCTCACCCCTCCACTTT.

CDR3 nucleotides: TGTGCCAGCACCCCTCGGGGGACAGTTGGCAGAGGGGAGCTGTTTTTT. Its translation is CASTPRGTVGRGELFF. This rearrangement joins TRBV27 to TRBJ2-2; D possibly corresponds to TRBD1 (7 bases). The CDR3 has 16 amino acids. Deletions cut 7 bases from V and 8 bases from J, with 23 bases between. Germline V CDR1 and CDR2: MNHEY, SMNVEV (reference sequence).

V usage is TRBV5-5 and J usage is TRBJ2-5, with D possibly being TRBD1 or TRBD2 (5 bases each). The CDR3 extends over 14 amino acids. CDR1 and CDR2 (germline): SGHKS, YYEKEE (reference sequence). Trimming removed 1 base at V and 2 bases at J, with 9 bases between. The CDR3 protein is CASSLRGVQETQYF. The CDR3 coding sequence is TGTGCCAGCAGCTTGCGAGGGGTTCAAGAGACCCAGTACTTC.

The CDR3 DNA reads as TGTGCCAGCAGTCGGACAGGTTTTCCCTCCTACGAGCAGTACTTC. Its translation is CASSRTGFPSYEQYF. The rearrangement links TRBV6-1 to TRBJ2-7; 7 positions agree with TRBD1. The J segment lost 0 bases and the V segment lost 5 bases, leaving 7 bases of the junction unmatched. This CDR3 is built from 15 residues. Germline-derived CDR1 and CDR2 are MNHNS and SASEGT.

This rearrangement joins TRBV19 to TRBJ1-5; no reliable D call. The CDR3 is 14 amino acids. The germline V gene encodes CDR1 LNHDA and CDR2 SQIVND (reference sequence). V lost 3 bases, J lost 7 bases, and 13 bases lay in between. The CDR3: CASSMVGLEQPQHF. The CDR3 nucleotides are TGTGCCAGTAGTATGGTAGGATTGGAGCAGCCCCAGCATTTT.

This sequence joins TRBV19 and TRBJ2-1; TRBD2 matches 12 bases. V lost 7 bases to trimming and J lost 9 bases; unmatched junction nucleotides: 10. This CDR3 has 15 residues. Germline V CDR1 and CDR2: LNHDA, SQIVND (reference sequence). The CDR3 DNA reads TGTGCCAGTACTCCGACTAGCGGGAGTTTCAGTGAGCAGTTCTTC. This encodes CASTPTSGSFSEQFF.

The chain employs TRBV5-4 and TRBJ1-1, with D unclear. Trimming stripped 0 bases from V and 8 bases from J, with 14 bases between. The CDR3 length is 14 residues. Germline V gene sequence: CDR1 SGHNT, CDR2 YYREEE (reference sequence). CDR3 nucleotides: TGTGCCAGCAGCTTGGCGCAAGTTCCTGGGGAAGCTTTCTTT. Translated, it gives CASSLAQVPGEAFF.

The chain couples TRBV27 to TRBJ2-2, with D tentatively TRBD2 (5 bases). The CDR3 consists of 13 residues. Germline V lookup: CDR1 MNHEY, CDR2 SMNVEV (reference sequence). Trimming pared 4 bases from V and 5 bases from J, leaving 8 bases between. This CDR3 reads CASSYGETGELFF. CDR3 DNA: TGTGCCAGCAGTTACGGGGAGACCGGGGAGCTGTTTTTT.

This clone was seen only once. The chain combines TRBV5-1 with TRBJ2-5; 8 bases map to TRBD2. V shed 0 bases, J shed 5 bases, and the junction held 6 bases outside the gene matches. The CDR3 contains 15 residues. Germline V gene sequence: CDR1 SGHRS, CDR2 YFSETQ. Here the CDR3 DNA reads TGCGCCAGCAGCTTGGTTAGCGGGATTCGGGAGACCCAGTACTTC. It encodes CASSLVSGIRETQYF.

The genes are TRBV5-4 and TRBJ2-5; 7 bases match TRBD2. CDR3 length: 14 amino acids. Germline CDR1 and CDR2: SGHNT and YYREEE (reference sequence). Unmatched junction bases numbered 8, after V lost 4 bases and J lost 5 bases. CDR3 region: CASSQMGTTETQYF. CDR3 DNA: TGTGCCAGCAGCCAAATGGGGACTACCGAGACCCAGTACTTC.